The 21 T cell receptor beta chains in this list originate from one sample, sequenced in a study of graft-versus-host responses after intestinal transplantation. No antigen is known for these receptors. Only in-frame clones appear in the TCRdb table, and some are missing; sequencing was by immunoSEQ multiplex PCR. The table shows tens of thousands of clones, with 90% to 95% occurring only once. Source: unstimulated CD8+ T cells sorted from spleen or lymph node cells, taken before transplant. These receptors were collected from a human donor who was the organ donor for an intestinal transplant.

The chain couples TRBV10-2 to TRBJ1-1, with D perhaps matching TRBD1 (5 bases). Looked up from germline, CDR1 is WSHSY and CDR2 is SAAADI. This CDR3 has 13 residues. Trimming removed 2 bases at V and 6 bases at J, with 10 bases between. The CDR3, as DNA: TGCGCCAGCAGTGAGGAGGGACTGGCTGAAGCTTTCTTT. It codes for CASSEEGLAEAFF.

The J gene is TRBJ2-1, the V gene TRBV9, with TRBD2 identical over 16 bases. CDR1 is SGDLS, CDR2 YYNGEE, per germline. This CDR3 comprises 17 residues. V lost 10 bases and J lost 7; bases outside the gene matches: 14. The CDR3 DNA reads as TGTGCCGCCTCTCCCGGGACTAGCGGGGGGGCGGGAAATGAGCAGTTCTTC. Amino acids: CAASPGTSGGAGNEQFF.

The gene calls are TRBV4-3 and TRBJ2-7; 9 nucleotides align to TRBD1. Germline CDR1 is LGHNA and CDR2 is YSLEER. Unmatched junction bases numbered 2, after V lost 4 bases and J lost 1 base. CDR3 length: 14 residues. CDR3 bases: TGCGCCAGCAGCCCCGGACAGGGGTCCTACGAGCAGTACTTC. Translated, it gives CASSPGQGSYEQYF.

The CDR3 bases are TGCGCCAGCAGCTTGAGGGGGACTAGCGTCTACAATGAGCAGTTCTTC. It is translated as CASSLRGTSVYNEQFF. The chain is built from TRBV5-1 and TRBJ2-1; 10 bases match TRBD2. With 1 base clipped from V and 3 bases from J, the junction kept 4 bases outside the gene matches. Germline CDR1 reads SGHRS; CDR2 reads YFSETQ. The CDR3 has 16 residues.

The chain recombines TRBV9 with TRBJ2-7, with D perhaps matching TRBD1 (6 bases). V lost 3 bases and J 4 bases, leaving 17 bases between the germline ends. The CDR3 sequence is 15 residues long. The germline V gene encodes CDR1 SGDLS and CDR2 YYNGEE. CDR3 DNA sequence: TGTGCCAGCAGCGGTTTAGGGGGAGACGTATACGAGCAGTACTTC. This translates into CASSGLGGDVYEQYF.

The CDR3 coding sequence is TGTGCCAGCAGAGAACAACTTAGCAATCAGCCCCAGCATTTT. Translating it yields CASREQLSNQPQHF. The rearrangement links TRBV2 to TRBJ1-5; D gene unclear. There are 14 residues in the CDR3. V dropped 6 bases and J dropped 0 bases, with 9 bases sitting between them. Per germline, CDR1 SNHLY and CDR2 FYNNEI.

This chain uses TRBV4-1 with TRBJ2-1; tentative D call: TRBD2 (6 bases). Per germline, CDR1 MGHRA and CDR2 YSYEKL. The CDR3 loop spans 15 amino acids. Trimming shortened V by 0 bases and J by 9 bases, and 15 bases separated the two germline ends. CDR3 DNA: TGCGCCAGCAGCCAAGAGGCCCGGGGGAACAGTGAGCAGTTCTTC. Translation: CASSQEARGNSEQFF.

The chain uses TRBV6-6 and TRBJ2-7; 8 bases are a match to TRBD2. Looked up from germline, CDR1 is MNHNY and CDR2 is SVGAGI (reference sequence). After removal of 7 bases from V and 0 bases from J, the junction contained 5 bases not matched to a gene. The CDR3 runs 14 residues. CDR3 residues: CASTPLAASYEQYF. For the CDR3, the DNA is TGTGCCAGCACCCCACTAGCGGCCTCCTACGAGCAGTACTTC.

This clone has a handful of counts. The chain employs TRBV4-2 and TRBJ2-6, with D tentatively TRBD2 (5 bases). Trimming left V 0 bases short and J 2 bases short, with 8 bases between. CDR3 length: 16 amino acids. CDR1 is LGHNA, CDR2 YNFKEQ, per germline. Written as DNA, the CDR3 is TGTGCCAGCAGCCAAGATGAGGGTACTGGGGCCAACGTCCTGACTTTC. Protein sequence: CASSQDEGTGANVLTF.

The rearrangement links TRBV30 to TRBJ2-5, with 7 bases lining up with TRBD2. Germline CDR1 GTSNPN, CDR2 SVGIG (reference sequence). The CDR3 spans 14 residues. The J segment lost 2 bases and the V segment lost 4 bases, leaving 7 bases of the junction unmatched. The CDR3 DNA follows: TGTGCCTGGAAACTAGCGTTCGTACAAGAGACCCAGTACTTC. This translates into CAWKLAFVQETQYF. The full variable domain, completed using reference TRBV30 and TRBJ2-5, is SQTIHQWPATLVQPVGSPLSLECTVEGTSNPNLYWYRQAAGRGLQLLFYSVGIGQISSEVPQNLSASRPQDRQFILSSKKLLLSDSGFYLCAWKLAFVQETQYFGPGTRLLVL.

The chain couples TRBV20-1 to TRBJ1-1; D may be TRBD1 (5 bases). Per the germline V gene, CDR1 is DFQATT and CDR2 is SNEGSKA (reference sequence). V lost 2 bases and J lost 5, with 6 bases in between. The CDR3 is 11 residues long. CDR3 sequence reads: CSARTGTEAFF. The DNA of the CDR3 is TGCAGTGCTAGAACAGGTACTGAAGCTTTCTTT.

The chain joins TRBV6-5 to TRBJ1-1; TRBD1 matches 7 bases. This CDR3 has 13 amino acids. Trimming removed 6 bases from V and 10 bases from J; junction bases left unmatched: 11. From germline, CDR1 is MNHEY and CDR2 SVGAGI. For the CDR3, the DNA is TGTGCCAGCAGCCTGGGACAGTCTACAAGAGCTTTCTTT. Its protein is CASSLGQSTRAFF.

The DNA of the CDR3 is TGTGCCAGCAGTGACGTACGGCAGGACTATGGCTACACCTTC. It translates to CASSDVRQDYGYTF. The chain couples TRBV2 to TRBJ1-2; no clear D. Germline lookup yields CDR1 SNHLY and CDR2 FYNNEI. Trimming shortened V by 3 bases and J by 3 bases, and 11 bases separated the two germline ends. The CDR3 sequence is 14 residues long.

The chain joins TRBV19 to TRBJ2-1, with D possibly matching TRBD1 (6 bases). The CDR3 contains 15 residues. Germline V lookup: CDR1 LNHDA, CDR2 SQIVND (reference sequence). Trimming stripped 3 bases from V and 8 bases from J, with 17 bases between. Here the CDR3 reads CASSIVGAPGDEQFF. The CDR3 region has the DNA TGTGCCAGTAGTATCGTGGGGGCCCCCGGGGATGAGCAGTTCTTC. Full variable domain (rest looked up from reference TRBV19 and TRBJ2-1): DGGITQSPKYLFRKEGQNVTLSCEQNLNHDAMYWYRQDPGQGLRLIYYSQIVNDFQKGDIAEGYSVSREKKESFPLTVTSAQKNPTAFYLCASSIVGAPGDEQFFGPGTRLTVL.

The V call is TRBV7-9, the J call TRBJ2-5, with 9 nucleotides matching TRBD2. This CDR3 region has 14 residues. Germline CDR1 is SEHNR and CDR2 is FQNEAQ (reference sequence). The V gene end was trimmed by 7 bases and the J gene end by 5 bases; junction bases not matched to a gene: 8. The DNA for the CDR3 is TGTGCCAGCACCCTACCTAGCGGGGAGGAGACCCAGTACTTC. This sequence encodes CASTLPSGEETQYF.

J is TRBJ1-2 and V is TRBV28; 7 bases align to TRBD1. Looked up from germline, CDR1 is MDHEN and CDR2 is SYDVKM. With 4 bases clipped from V and 4 bases from J, the junction kept 6 bases outside the gene matches. The CDR3 loop spans 14 amino acids. The CDR3 region has the DNA TGTGCCAGCAGTTATAGGACAGGACCCTATGGCTACACCTTC. It codes for CASSYRTGPYGYTF.

V gene TRBV30 combines with J gene TRBJ2-1, with TRBD1 matching over 7 bases. Germline V gene sequence: CDR1 GTSNPN, CDR2 SVGIG (reference sequence). CDR3 size: 13 residues. V lost 2 bases, J lost 9 bases, and 7 bases stayed unmatched. The CDR3 DNA is TGTGCCTGGAGTCCGACAGGGCTAGGTGAGCAGTTCTTC. Translating gives CAWSPTGLGEQFF.

The V gene is TRBV28, the J gene TRBJ1-4, with unresolved D. The CDR3 is 14 amino acids. The germline V and J ends were trimmed by 6 bases and 2 bases, with 10 bases remaining between them. Per germline, CDR1 MDHEN and CDR2 SYDVKM. The DNA for the CDR3 is TGTGCCAGCAGGCGGGGTTACACTAATGAAAAACTGTTTTTT. It codes for CASRRGYTNEKLFF.

This clone was picked up one time. V gene TRBV27 combines with J gene TRBJ1-2, with TRBD1 identical over 9 bases. CDR1 and CDR2 (germline): MNHEY, SMNVEV (reference sequence). The CDR3 length is 17 residues. V trimming: 0 bases; J trimming: 4 bases; junction bases outside the gene matches: 9. For the CDR3, the DNA is TGTGCCAGCAGTTTATCGAGGGACAGGGAAGGATTCTATGGCTACACCTTC. Translated, it gives CASSLSRDREGFYGYTF.

Regarding this clone: The same CDR3 can be traced to other DNA sequences in this sample. This rearrangement joins TRBV7-2 to TRBJ2-1; D is perhaps TRBD2 (6 bases). V was pared by 0 bases and J by 7 bases, with 7 bases between. This CDR3 has 13 residues. Germline V gives CDR1 SGHTA, CDR2 FQGNSA. The chain's CDR3 is CASSLAGGNEQFF. In DNA, the CDR3 is TGTGCCAGCAGCTTAGCTGGAGGGAATGAGCAGTTCTTC.

This clone was seen a few times. The chain carries TRBV30 and TRBJ2-7, with 11 nucleotides matching TRBD1. V lost 4 bases, J lost 3 bases, and 5 bases stayed unmatched. Germline V gives CDR1 GTSNPN, CDR2 SVGIG (reference sequence). The CDR3 totals 14 residues. CDR3 DNA: TGTGCCTGGAAGCTGGGACAGGGGGACTACGAGCAGTACTTC. Its protein product is CAWKLGQGDYEQYF.